The 30 T cell receptor beta chains presented below share a single source sample, sequenced in a study of Ad26.COV2.S vaccination and SARS-CoV-2 variants. The repertoire was sequenced with immunoSEQ multiplex PCR; TCRdb's copy has only in-frame clones and lacks some. The sample lists 300,000 to 350,000 clones, around 85% occurring once. The treatment here: over 15 received Ad26.COV2.S at low or high dose, single or two shots; about 5 received placebo; per-sample allocation not given. All samples were drawn on day 63, counting from the first vaccine or placebo injection. This material consisted of peripheral blood, taken in a trial of Ad26.COV2.S vaccine versus placebo. These receptors were collected from a person between 18 and 59 years old who received the Ad26.COV2.S COVID-19 vaccine or a placebo.

This clone was detected only once. This chain connects TRBV12-3 or TRBV12-4 to TRBJ2-7; possibly TRBD1 for D (6 bases). This CDR3 has 13 residues. Trimming left V 3 bases short and J 4 bases short, with 10 bases between. The CDR3 nucleotides are TGTGCCAGCAGTTTGGCAGGGGAATACGAGCAGTACTTC. Its protein is CASSLAGEYEQYF.

The chain combines TRBV5-1 with TRBJ1-2; 7 positions agree with TRBD1. V gave up 6 bases and J gave up 4 bases; unmatched junction bases: 9. CDR3 length: 14 residues. Germline-derived CDR1 and CDR2 are SGHRS and YFSETQ. The CDR3 protein is CASNNKTGLYGYTF. The DNA of the CDR3 is TGCGCCAGCAATAACAAGACAGGGCTCTATGGCTACACCTTC.

The chain carries TRBV4-1 and TRBJ2-7, with 8 positions matching TRBD2. The CDR3 has 16 amino acids. Germline V CDR1 and CDR2: MGHRA, YSYEKL. The J segment lost 4 bases and the V segment lost 0 bases, leaving 8 bases of the junction unmatched. The CDR3 DNA reads as TGCGCCAGCAGCCAAGATTACGCGGGGGGTAGATACGAGCAGTACTTC. This encodes CASSQDYAGGRYEQYF.

The J gene is TRBJ1-2, the V gene TRBV29-1; D perhaps matches TRBD1 (5 bases). Between the trimmed V and J ends, which lost 6 bases and 4 bases, there was a span of 18 bases. This CDR3 spans 14 amino acids. Germline-derived CDR1 and CDR2 are SQVTM and ANQGSEA. CDR3 loop: CSVGPGTEVYGYTF. Written as DNA, the CDR3 is TGCAGCGTGGGACCCGGGACGGAGGTCTATGGCTACACCTTC.

V gene TRBV4-2 combines with J gene TRBJ1-2; D not resolved. Germline V lookup: CDR1 LGHNA, CDR2 YNFKEQ. Trimming took 0 bases from V and 1 from J, leaving 12 bases between them. The CDR3 contains 16 residues. The CDR3 DNA reads TGTGCCAGCAGCCAAGAGGGCGGAGAGTTTAACTATGGCTACACCTTC. Translation: CASSQEGGEFNYGYTF.

The chain employs TRBV5-1 and TRBJ2-3, with 10 bases identical to TRBD2. With V trimmed by 7 bases and J by 2 bases, 7 bases remained unmatched. Germline CDR1 and CDR2: SGHRS and YFSETQ. CDR3 length: 15 residues. The CDR3: CASQTSGAATDTQYF. DNA of the CDR3: TGCGCCAGCCAAACTAGCGGGGCCGCCACAGATACGCAGTATTTT.

The gene calls are TRBV7-9 and TRBJ1-4; TRBD1 agrees at 7 bases. The CDR3 consists of 16 residues. V dropped 1 base and J dropped 10; count of bases not matched to a gene: 12. From germline, CDR1 is SEHNR and CDR2 FQNEAQ (reference sequence). This CDR3 is CASSLVFGQAVGKLFF. In DNA form, the CDR3 reads TGTGCCAGCAGCTTAGTATTTGGACAGGCCGTTGGAAAACTGTTTTTT.

The V and J genes are TRBV19 and TRBJ1-1; D unclear. Trimming removed 7 bases at V and 4 bases at J, with 16 bases between. The CDR3 sequence is 14 residues long. The germline gives CDR1 LNHDA, CDR2 SQIVND (reference sequence). The CDR3 reads CASTRSSRGTEAFF. The CDR3 region has the DNA TGTGCCAGTACCCGGAGCAGTCGGGGCACTGAAGCTTTCTTT.

V gene TRBV24-1 combines with J gene TRBJ1-2; 8 bases fit TRBD1. The CDR3 consists of 15 residues. The germline CDR1 and CDR2 sequences are KGHDR and SFDVKD. Trimming cost V 7 bases and J 0 bases; bases outside gene matches: 6. The CDR3 region is CATSRTGQANYGYTF. CDR3 in DNA: TGTGCCACCAGCAGGACAGGGCAAGCTAACTATGGCTACACCTTC.

CDR3 residues: CASSTRAGTGLNEQFF. DNA for the CDR3: TGTGCCAGCAGCACAAGAGCGGGCACCGGCCTTAATGAGCAGTTCTTC. The genes are TRBV7-9 and TRBJ2-1; D may be TRBD2 (6 bases). This CDR3 region has 16 residues. Germline lookup yields CDR1 SEHNR and CDR2 FQNEAQ (reference sequence). Deletions cut 5 bases from V and 7 bases from J, with 21 bases between.

J is TRBJ1-1 and V is TRBV18, with 7 bases aligning to TRBD1. Germline assignment: CDR1 KGHSH and CDR2 LQKENI. V shed 3 bases, J shed 1 base, and the junction held 5 bases outside the gene matches. CDR3 length: 15 residues. The CDR3 sequence is CASSPNDRANTEAFF. For the CDR3, the DNA is TGTGCCAGCTCACCTAACGACAGGGCGAACACTGAAGCTTTCTTT.

This chain uses TRBV7-3 with TRBJ1-2; D not certain. The CDR3 covers 13 residues. Germline V CDR1 and CDR2: SGHTA, FQGTGA. V dropped 5 bases and J dropped 6 bases, with 13 bases sitting between them. CDR3 sequence: CASSRGGLDGYTF. The CDR3 DNA reads as TGTGCCAGCAGCCGAGGAGGGTTGGATGGCTACACCTTC.

V gene TRBV7-9 combines with J gene TRBJ2-5, with unresolved D. The CDR3 extends over 14 amino acids. Trimming stripped 5 bases from V and 4 bases from J, with 14 bases between. CDR1 and CDR2 (germline): SEHNR, FQNEAQ (reference sequence). The CDR3 region is CASSPSSRPETQYF. CDR3 in DNA: TGTGCCAGCAGCCCCTCGAGTAGACCAGAGACCCAGTACTTC.

In DNA, the CDR3 is TGCGCCAGCAGCCTGGGACTGAGGGAGCAGTTCTTC. Residues: CASSLGLREQFF. The chain employs TRBV5-1 and TRBJ2-1; TRBD2 is a possible D gene (6 bases). The germline V gene has CDR1 SGHRS and CDR2 YFSETQ. The CDR3 is made up of 12 amino acids. The ends were cut back, 4 bases at V and 10 bases at J, with 12 bases in the middle.

The chain's CDR3 is CASTGTGSSGANVLTF. CDR3 in DNA: TGTGCCAGCACCGGGACGGGCTCCTCCGGGGCCAACGTCCTGACTTTC. The chain carries TRBV25-1 and TRBJ2-6; possibly TRBD1 or TRBD2 for D (5 bases each). Germline V gene sequence: CDR1 MGHDK, CDR2 SYGVNS. CDR3 length: 16 amino acids. V lost 7 bases, J lost 4 bases, and 17 bases lay in between.

The genes are TRBV11-2 and TRBJ1-4; D gene uncertain. The CDR3 loop spans 16 amino acids. CDR1 is SGHAT, CDR2 FQNNGV, per germline. V lost 1 base and J 4 bases, leaving 13 bases between the germline ends. The CDR3 spells CASSLVFSENNEKLFF. The CDR3, as DNA: TGTGCCAGCAGCTTAGTATTTTCGGAGAATAATGAAAAACTGTTTTTT.

The chain recombines TRBV28 with TRBJ2-7, with TRBD1 matching over 9 bases. Trimming at V came to 6 bases and at J to 3 bases, leaving 6 bases not matched to a gene. The CDR3 spans 14 residues. Germline lookup yields CDR1 MDHEN and CDR2 SYDVKM. CDR3 DNA sequence: TGTGCCAGCAGCTCCGGGACAGGGTTCTACGAGCAGTACTTC. Translation: CASSSGTGFYEQYF.

The rearrangement links TRBV14 to TRBJ2-2, with 9 positions matching TRBD1. Germline V CDR1 and CDR2: SGHDN, FVKESK. The CDR3 runs to 17 residues. The junction had 12 bases not matched to a gene; V was cut back by 4 bases and J by 6 bases. The CDR3 spells CASSLRDRVSRAGELFF. The CDR3 bases are TGTGCCAGCAGCCTCCGGGACAGGGTGTCCCGAGCCGGGGAGCTGTTTTTT.

The chain combines TRBV28 with TRBJ2-5; no clear D gene. This CDR3 region has 16 residues. The germline CDR1 and CDR2 sequences are MDHEN and SYDVKM. The ends were cut back, 1 base at V and 2 bases at J, with 14 bases in the middle. CDR3 coding DNA: TGTGCCAGCAGTTTATTTAGTACACTTGGACAAGAGACCCAGTACTTC. Protein product: CASSLFSTLGQETQYF.

CDR3 loop: CASSYFSTGAYGYTF. As DNA, the CDR3 is TGTGCCAGCAGTTACTTCTCAACAGGCGCCTATGGCTACACCTTC. The V gene is TRBV6-2 or TRBV6-3, the J gene TRBJ1-2, with D tentatively TRBD1 (5 bases). This CDR3 is 15 amino acids long. V lost 1 base and J lost 4, with 13 bases in between. Germline loops: CDR1 MNHEY, CDR2 SVGEGT.

The chain couples TRBV7-2 to TRBJ2-5; possibly TRBD1 for D (7 bases). Germline values: CDR1 SGHTA, CDR2 FQGNSA. Trimming pared 5 bases from V and 4 bases from J, leaving 14 bases between. The CDR3 covers 14 residues. The CDR3 loop is CASSRNRGGETQYF. DNA of the CDR3: TGTGCCAGCAGCAGGAACAGGGGAGGAGAGACCCAGTACTTC. Supplemented by reference TRBV7-2 and TRBJ2-5, the full variable domain reads GAGVSQSPSNKVTEKGKDVELRCDPISGHTALYWYRQSLGQGLEFLIYFQGNSAPDKSGLPSDRFSAERTGGSVSTLTIQRTQQEDSAVYLCASSRNRGGETQYFGPGTRLLVL.

The sample holds one count of this clone. The V call is TRBV24-1, the J call TRBJ1-2; D remains unclear. Trimming took off 4 bases at V and 4 bases at J, with 12 bases between the two ends. The CDR3 runs to 14 residues. Germline lookup yields CDR1 KGHDR and CDR2 SFDVKD. Here the CDR3 DNA reads TGTGCCACCAGTGACGAACCAGAAACCTATGGCTACACCTTC. Amino acids: CATSDEPETYGYTF.

The V call is TRBV28, the J call TRBJ2-3, with D unclear. This CDR3 region has 11 residues. Germline CDR1 and CDR2: MDHEN and SYDVKM. Trimming left V 5 bases short and J 6 bases short, with 6 bases between. The CDR3, as DNA: TGTGCCAGCAGTGTCAGGGATACGCAGTATTTT. Translating it yields CASSVRDTQYF. The full variable domain, with the rest looked up from reference TRBV28 and TRBJ2-3, is DVKVTQSSRYLVKRTGEKVFLECVQDMDHENMFWYRQDPGLGLRLIYFSYDVKMKEKGDIPEGYSVSREKKERFSLILESASTNQTSMYLCASSVRDTQYFGPGTRLTVL.

The rearrangement links TRBV6-5 to TRBJ2-1; tentative D call: TRBD2 (7 bases). Germline loops: CDR1 MNHEY, CDR2 SVGAGI. Trimming shortened V by 0 bases and J by 10 bases, and 16 bases separated the two germline ends. This CDR3 contains 15 residues. The CDR3 region has the DNA TGTGCCAGCAGTTACTCCCTAGGGGGGGCATGGGAGCAGTTCTTC. It yields the protein CASSYSLGGAWEQFF.

The chain employs TRBV6-5 and TRBJ1-4, with 8 bases lining up with TRBD1. J gave up 7 bases and V 4 bases, and 8 bases lay outside the gene matches. There are 15 residues in the CDR3. Germline CDR1 reads MNHEY; CDR2 reads SVGAGI. This CDR3 is CASSSSRTGSEKLFF. In DNA, the CDR3 is TGTGCCAGCAGTTCCTCAAGGACAGGGAGTGAAAAACTGTTTTTT.

V and J are TRBV7-3 and TRBJ1-1, with unresolved D. The CDR3 loop spans 14 amino acids. The germline V gene has CDR1 SGHTA and CDR2 FQGTGA. V was cut by 5 bases and J by 1 base, with 11 bases left in between. This CDR3 reads CASSTDGGNTEAFF. The CDR3 DNA follows: TGTGCCAGCAGCACGGACGGAGGGAACACTGAAGCTTTCTTT.

The CDR3, as DNA: TGTGCCAGCAGCCAAGATATTGTCGGCAGCACAGATACGCAGTATTTT. This encodes CASSQDIVGSTDTQYF. The J gene is TRBJ2-3, the V gene TRBV14; D ambiguous. In germline, CDR1 is SGHDN, CDR2 FVKESK. V was trimmed by 0 bases and J by 0 bases, leaving 10 bases between them. This CDR3 has 16 residues.

The chain links TRBV6-5 to TRBJ1-2; weak D call: TRBD1 (5 bases). Trimming took 8 bases from V and 2 from J, leaving 15 bases between them. Germline assignment: CDR1 MNHEY and CDR2 SVGAGI. The CDR3 has 14 residues. The chain's CDR3 is CASSTRGSNYGYTF. The CDR3 DNA is TGTGCCAGCTCCACTCGGGGCTCGAACTATGGCTACACCTTC.

The V call is TRBV29-1, the J call TRBJ1-4; no clear D gene. V lost 4 bases and J 4 bases, leaving 7 bases between the germline ends. The CDR3 is 12 residues long. From germline, CDR1 is SQVTM and CDR2 ANQGSEA. CDR3 amino acids: CSVGGDNEKLFF. The CDR3 coding sequence is TGCAGCGTTGGGGGAGATAATGAAAAACTGTTTTTT.

The V call is TRBV7-6, the J call TRBJ1-4; D remains unclear. V was pared by 1 base and J by 4 bases, with 7 bases between. Germline-derived CDR1 and CDR2 are SGHVS and FNYEAQ. This CDR3 is built from 14 residues. The DNA for the CDR3 is TGTGCCAGCAGCTTAGACGGGAATAATGAAAAACTGTTTTTT. It translates to CASSLDGNNEKLFF.